This note documents a single TCR beta chain sequence. TCRdb's table, derived via immunoSEQ multiplex PCR, lists solely in-frame clones and lacks some. The sample contains approximately 130,000 clones, over 75% of which appear only once. Germline V gene sequence: CDR1 SGHTA, CDR2 FQGNSA. The CDR3 is 15 residues long. The V end lost 5 bases, the J end lost 0 bases, and 13 bases lay between the germline ends. The data were taken from a study of OX40 agonist ivuxolimab in advanced cancers. The wider study: An anti-OX40 (CD134) antibody with agonistic activity, ivuxolimab, was administered to patients.

The material sequenced was CD4+ or CD8+ T cells sorted from blood, taken in a trial of the OX40 agonist ivuxolimab. This TCR derives from an adult with an advanced solid tumor such as melanoma, head and neck, liver or kidney cancer. The J gene is TRBJ2-5, the V gene TRBV7-2, with D perhaps TRBD2 (6 bases). CDR3 region: CASSLGTSYQETQYF. Written as DNA, the CDR3 is TGTGCCAGCAGCCTCGGGACTTCGTACCAAGAGACCCAGTACTTC. Filled out from reference TRBV7-2 and TRBJ2-5, the complete variable domain reads GAGVSQSPSNKVTEKGKDVELRCDPISGHTALYWYRQSLGQGLEFLIYFQGNSAPDKSGLPSDRFSAERTGGSVSTLTIQRTQQEDSAVYLCASSLGTSYQETQYFGPGTRLLVL.